One sample yielded the 30 T cell receptor beta chains listed below, sequenced in a study of OX40 agonist ivuxolimab in advanced cancers. TCRdb's copy holds only in-frame clones and misses some; the assay was immunoSEQ multiplex PCR. Of 70,000 or so clones in the sample, around 90% are singletons; the top ten hold 0.86%. The material was CD4+ or CD8+ T cells sorted from blood, obtained in a trial of the OX40 agonist ivuxolimab. These receptor sequences come from an adult with an advanced solid tumor such as melanoma, head and neck, liver or kidney cancer.

The chain recombines TRBV7-9 with TRBJ2-7, with D perhaps matching TRBD1 (6 bases). V was pared by 5 bases and J by 3 bases, with 20 bases between. Germline V CDR1 and CDR2: SEHNR, FQNEAQ (reference sequence). The CDR3 runs to 16 residues. CDR3 DNA: TGTGCCAGCAGCAGAACAGGGAATCAAGTCGGCTACGAGCAGTACTTC. Protein: CASSRTGNQVGYEQYF.

In its sample, this clone was seen many times. This chain uses TRBV19 with TRBJ1-6, with a possible D match to TRBD1 (5 bases). Germline V gene lookup returns CDR1 LNHDA and CDR2 SQIVND (reference sequence). V was trimmed by 3 bases and J by 8 bases, leaving 14 bases between them. This CDR3 has 15 amino acids. The CDR3 sequence: CASSIQKGTDSPLHF. The DNA of the CDR3 is TGTGCCAGTAGTATTCAGAAGGGGACGGATTCACCCCTCCACTTT.

The rearrangement joins TRBV7-6 to TRBJ2-7; 7 positions match TRBD2. Germline trimming cut 3 bases from V and 0 bases from J; bases unmatched to any gene: 2. The CDR3 consists of 14 residues. The germline gives CDR1 SGHVS, CDR2 FNYEAQ. The CDR3, as DNA: TGTGCCAGCAGCTTTCAGCGGGGCTCCTACGAGCAGTACTTC. Translated: CASSFQRGSYEQYF. Full variable domain (rest looked up from reference TRBV7-6 and TRBJ2-7): GAGVSQSPRYKVTKRGQDVALRCDPISGHVSLYWYRQALGQGPEFLTYFNYEAQQDKSGLPNDRFSAERPEGSISTLTIQRTEQRDSAMYRCASSFQRGSYEQYFGPGTRLTVT.

The chain couples TRBV4-3 to TRBJ2-2; D may match TRBD1 or TRBD2 (5 bases each). V lost 8 bases and J 6 bases, leaving 10 bases between the germline ends. CDR1 and CDR2 from the germline V gene are LGHNA and YSLEER. CDR3 length: 12 amino acids. Here the CDR3 reads CASRGYSGELFF. CDR3 sequence (DNA): TGCGCCAGCCGGGGCTATTCCGGGGAGCTGTTTTTT.

The chain carries TRBV28 and TRBJ1-6; D possibly corresponds to TRBD1 (5 bases). The CDR3 has 13 amino acids. V was cut by 2 bases and J by 10 bases, with 9 bases left in between. The germline CDR1 and CDR2 sequences are MDHEN and SYDVKM. CDR3 DNA sequence: TGTGCCAGCAGTTTACAGGGTGGCTCACCCCTCCACTTT. Its protein product is CASSLQGGSPLHF.

The chain is built from TRBV7-2 and TRBJ2-4; D unresolved. The germline gives CDR1 SGHTA, CDR2 FQGNSA. The CDR3 is 11 amino acids. V lost 5 bases and J 10 bases, leaving 9 bases between the germline ends. The CDR3 nucleotides are TGTGCCAGCAGCGCGGCCTGGATTCAGTACTTC. Amino acid sequence: CASSAAWIQYF.

V and J are TRBV5-1 and TRBJ1-4, with D unresolved. From germline, CDR1 is SGHRS and CDR2 YFSETQ. V was pared by 0 bases and J by 7 bases, with 4 bases between. CDR3 length: 12 amino acids. CDR3 protein: CASSLDLEKLFF. CDR3 nucleotide sequence: TGCGCCAGCAGCTTGGACCTTGAAAAACTGTTTTTT.

The chain employs TRBV27 and TRBJ2-5, with 10 nucleotides matching TRBD2. The CDR3 length is 13 residues. The germline CDR1 and CDR2 sequences are MNHEY and SMNVEV (reference sequence). The ends lost 6 bases at V and 5 bases at J; junction bases unmatched: 3. CDR3 protein: CASSLAGVETQYF. CDR3 in DNA: TGTGCCAGCAGCCTAGCGGGAGTGGAGACCCAGTACTTC.

The rearrangement links TRBV5-1 to TRBJ1-1; D unresolved. V lost 4 bases and J lost 1, with 11 bases in between. The CDR3 extends over 14 amino acids. The germline V gene encodes CDR1 SGHRS and CDR2 YFSETQ. In nucleotides, the CDR3 is TGCGCCAGCAGCGGAAGCAGTTCGAACACTGAAGCTTTCTTT. Its translation: CASSGSSSNTEAFF.

This clone was observed once. The chain links TRBV7-2 to TRBJ1-1; D is ambiguous. The CDR3 totals 13 residues. V lost 6 bases, J lost 1 base, and 9 bases lay in between. Germline V gene data show CDR1 as SGHTA and CDR2 as FQGNSA. The CDR3 region has the DNA TGTGCCAGCAGAAATCGACAGAACACTGAAGCTTTCTTT. As protein: CASRNRQNTEAFF.

The chain has TRBV5-4 and TRBJ1-2; TRBD1 is a possible D gene (6 bases). Germline-derived CDR1 and CDR2 are SGHNT and YYREEE (reference sequence). Trimming removed 0 bases from V and 4 bases from J, with 16 bases in between. This CDR3 is 16 amino acids long. The CDR3 loop is CASSLGGQGGSYGYTF. The CDR3 DNA is TGTGCCAGCAGCTTGGGGGGGCAGGGAGGGTCCTATGGCTACACCTTC.

A single count supports this clone. This chain connects TRBV7-9 to TRBJ1-4; weak D call: TRBD1 (6 bases). The CDR3 is 14 amino acids. V shed 5 bases and J shed 3 bases, with 10 bases lying between them. Germline V gives CDR1 SEHNR, CDR2 FQNEAQ (reference sequence). This chain's CDR3 is CASSPGTSNEKLFF. Written as DNA, the CDR3 is TGTGCCAGCAGCCCCGGGACATCTAATGAAAAACTGTTTTTT.

V gene TRBV27 combines with J gene TRBJ2-5; tentatively, D is TRBD1 or TRBD2 (5 bases each). V was shortened by 7 bases and J by 2 bases, with 17 bases between the two germline ends. Germline assignment: CDR1 MNHEY and CDR2 SMNVEV (reference sequence). The CDR3 consists of 15 residues. The CDR3 is CASTRDPLAQETQYF. The CDR3 DNA reads TGTGCCAGCACTCGGGACCCTTTGGCACAAGAGACCCAGTACTTC.

The sample holds a few counts of this clone. The chain has TRBV6-5 and TRBJ2-7; 8 nucleotides agree with TRBD1. Germline V lookup: CDR1 MNHEY, CDR2 SVGAGI. The CDR3 totals 15 residues. V gave up 0 bases and J gave up 3 bases; unmatched junction bases: 4. This chain's CDR3 is CASSYSSGQGYEQYF. CDR3 nucleotide sequence: TGTGCCAGCAGTTACTCTTCAGGACAGGGCTACGAGCAGTACTTC.

V and J are TRBV4-1 and TRBJ1-4; D is uncertain. The CDR3 is 12 amino acids. Germline loops: CDR1 MGHRA, CDR2 YSYEKL. The ends were cut back, 4 bases at V and 7 bases at J, with 7 bases in the middle. CDR3 region: CASSRTSEKLFF. CDR3 sequence (DNA): TGCGCCAGCAGCCGGACGTCTGAAAAACTGTTTTTT.

This rearrangement joins TRBV28 to TRBJ2-3, with 9 bases that match TRBD2. The V gene's germline CDR1 is MDHEN and CDR2 SYDVKM. The CDR3 has 15 amino acids. The trim removed 8 bases at V and 3 bases at J, leaving 9 bases unmatched. The DNA for the CDR3 is TGTGCCAGCCGAGCGGGAGGAGGGGGTACAGATACGCAGTATTTT. This translates into CASRAGGGGTDTQYF.

This chain connects TRBV28 to TRBJ1-1, with TRBD1 matching 10 bases. The CDR3 runs 16 residues. V dropped 2 bases and J dropped 6; count of bases not matched to a gene: 9. Germline V gene data show CDR1 as MDHEN and CDR2 as SYDVKM. The CDR3 spells CASSLRGDRGYAEAFF. CDR3 nucleotide sequence: TGTGCCAGCAGTTTAAGGGGGGACAGGGGTTACGCTGAAGCTTTCTTT.

This clone is a singleton in its sample. This sequence joins TRBV9 and TRBJ2-3; TRBD1 matches at 8 bases. The CDR3 runs to 16 residues. The germline V gene has CDR1 SGDLS and CDR2 YYNGEE. V trimming: 3 bases; J trimming: 2 bases; junction bases outside the gene matches: 8. The DNA for the CDR3 is TGTGCCAGCAGCGGACGAGGGGACAGGAACACAGATACGCAGTATTTT. Translation gives CASSGRGDRNTDTQYF.

In this sample, this clone turned up a few times. This chain joins TRBV19 and TRBJ2-1; D may be TRBD1 or TRBD2 (5 bases each). Trimming cost V 2 bases and J 6 bases, with 17 bases left between them. Germline CDR1 reads LNHDA; CDR2 reads SQIVND (reference sequence). The CDR3 runs to 16 residues. CDR3 amino acids: CASSIIGAGSTNEQFF. The CDR3 bases are TGTGCCAGTAGTATAATCGGGGCCGGGTCTACCAATGAGCAGTTCTTC. The whole variable domain, filled in from reference TRBV19 and TRBJ2-1, reads DGGITQSPKYLFRKEGQNVTLSCEQNLNHDAMYWYRQDPGQGLRLIYYSQIVNDFQKGDIAEGYSVSREKKESFPLTVTSAQKNPTAFYLCASSIIGAGSTNEQFFGPGTRLTVL.

This sequence joins TRBV5-4 and TRBJ2-3; 10 nucleotides agree with TRBD2. The CDR3 spans 17 residues. The germline V gene has CDR1 SGHNT and CDR2 YYREEE (reference sequence). The V segment lost 5 bases and the J segment 1 base; nucleotides outside the gene matches: 10. CDR3 sequence reads: CASSLKPGTSGTDTQYF. DNA for the CDR3: TGTGCCAGCAGTCTCAAACCCGGGACTAGCGGCACAGATACGCAGTATTTT.

The chain recombines TRBV11-2 with TRBJ1-1; D remains unclear. V was clipped by 2 bases and J by 0 bases, with 4 bases between them. From germline, CDR1 is SGHAT and CDR2 FQNNGV. The CDR3 covers 13 residues. CDR3 protein: CASSLYVNTEAFF. The CDR3 DNA reads as TGTGCCAGCAGCTTATACGTGAACACTGAAGCTTTCTTT.

V usage is TRBV28 and J usage is TRBJ1-2, with 7 bases that match TRBD1. CDR1 and CDR2 from the germline V gene are MDHEN and SYDVKM. The CDR3 has 15 residues. With V trimmed by 5 bases and J by 2 bases, 8 bases remained unmatched. The chain's CDR3 is CASSGTGTANYGYTF. The CDR3 DNA follows: TGTGCCAGCAGTGGGACCGGGACAGCGAACTATGGCTACACCTTC.

The rearrangement joins TRBV5-4 to TRBJ2-1; D unresolved. Trimming left V 1 base short and J 8 bases short, with 10 bases between. The CDR3 is 13 residues long. Germline V gives CDR1 SGHNT, CDR2 YYREEE (reference sequence). The CDR3 DNA sequence: TGTGCCAGCAGCTTGAGGGTGGGGTATGAGCAGTTCTTC. Amino acids: CASSLRVGYEQFF.

J is TRBJ2-5 and V is TRBV19, with D possibly being TRBD2 (6 bases). In germline, CDR1 is LNHDA, CDR2 SQIVND (reference sequence). The CDR3 has 16 residues. The V and J ends lost 6 bases and 5 bases respectively, with 22 bases between them. The CDR3 nucleotides read TGTGCCAGTAGAGGCTCCCCCTGGCGGGGTCGGGAGACCCAGTACTTC. This codes for CASRGSPWRGRETQYF.

J is TRBJ2-3 and V is TRBV27, with 9 bases fitting TRBD2. V was pared by 5 bases and J by 1 base, with 4 bases of the junction left unmatched. Germline values: CDR1 MNHEY, CDR2 SMNVEV (reference sequence). The CDR3 has 15 amino acids. The CDR3 loop reads CASSIAGDGTDTQYF. As DNA, the CDR3 is TGTGCCAGCAGTATAGCGGGAGACGGCACAGATACGCAGTATTTT.

The chain is built from TRBV28 and TRBJ2-3; 9 bases agree with TRBD1. CDR1 and CDR2 from the germline V gene are MDHEN and SYDVKM. The CDR3 is made up of 14 amino acids. The V and J ends lost 4 bases and 8 bases, in that order; junction bases with no gene match: 7. For the CDR3, the DNA is TGTGCCAGCAGTTCCGGACAGGGGAAGGGTACGCAGTATTTT. Protein: CASSSGQGKGTQYF.

The chain has TRBV6-1 and TRBJ1-1, with D tentatively TRBD1 (5 bases). Germline V gene lookup returns CDR1 MNHNS and CDR2 SASEGT. V was pared by 5 bases and J by 9 bases, with 10 bases between. This CDR3 comprises 11 residues. DNA of the CDR3: TGTGCCAGCAGTTCCTGGGGGAAAGCTTTCTTT. It yields the protein CASSSWGKAFF.

This rearrangement joins TRBV5-5 to TRBJ2-5; 7 positions match TRBD1. CDR1 is SGHKS, CDR2 YYEKEE, per germline (reference sequence). This CDR3 is built from 13 residues. J lost 5 bases, V lost 1 base, and 2 bases had no gene match. The CDR3 here is CASSLTGEETQYF. The CDR3 nucleotides read TGTGCCAGCAGCTTGACAGGGGAGGAGACCCAGTACTTC. The entire variable domain, with the rest obtained from reference TRBV5-5 and TRBJ2-5, is as follows: DAGVTQSPTHLIKTRGQQVTLRCSPISGHKSVSWYQQVLGQGPQFIFQYYEKEERGRGNFPDRFSARQFPNYSSELNVNALLLGDSALYLCASSLTGEETQYFGPGTRLLVL.

The J gene is TRBJ2-7, the V gene TRBV6-1; 13 bases are shared with TRBD2. The germline V gene encodes CDR1 MNHNS and CDR2 SASEGT. Trimming took 7 bases from V and 3 from J; bases not matched to a gene: 3. The CDR3 sequence is 14 residues long. The CDR3 loop reads CASIRTSGSYEQYF. The CDR3 coding sequence is TGTGCCAGCATCCGGACTAGCGGGAGCTACGAGCAGTACTTC.

The count of this clone is one. V is TRBV11-1 and J is TRBJ1-2; the D is unclear. Germline V gene sequence: CDR1 SGHAT, CDR2 FQDESV (reference sequence). This CDR3 is 14 amino acids long. Trimming stripped 2 bases from V and 6 bases from J, with 13 bases between. The chain's CDR3 is CASSLTRPSDGYTF. The DNA of the CDR3 is TGTGCCAGCAGCTTAACAAGGCCCTCCGATGGCTACACCTTC.